The clone carrying this T cell receptor beta chain was counted a single time. V lost 5 bases and J lost 10, with 24 bases in between. The length of the CDR3 is 16 residues. The germline V gene encodes CDR1 SGDLS and CDR2 YYNGEE. Clones were read by immunoSEQ multiplex PCR, and TCRdb kept only the in-frame ones, dropping some. This table holds approximately 70,000 clones, just under 95% found once. The specimen was PBMCs. The genes are TRBV9 and TRBJ1-4; perhaps TRBD1 as D (5 bases). This sequence was found in a man between 35 and 55 years old with rheumatoid arthritis. CDR3 in DNA: TGTGCCAGCAGTTCAGAGACCGGGACGGGCTTAAGAAAACTGTTTTTT. It encodes CASSSETGTGLRKLFF.